This T cell receptor beta chain emerged from a study of blood T cells in healthy people across ages. In its sample, this clonotype was seen once. Trimming took off 6 bases at V and 10 bases at J, with 19 bases between the two ends. Germline lookup yields CDR1 MNHEY and CDR2 SVGAGI. This CDR3 region has 13 residues. Sample-barcoded 5' priming and a J-beta primer mix drove a second PCR of 7 to 11 cycles. TCRdb redid the calling of the 5' RACE reads with MiXCR, one entry per CDR3 protein. The table has approximately 810,000 distinct CDR3 sequences, under 35% seen once; the top ten hold 15% to 20%. The chain combines TRBV6-5 with TRBJ2-7, with D possibly being TRBD2 (5 bases). Material for sequencing was blood. The TCR originated in a woman of 80 years or more in good health. CDR3 amino acids: CASRTGVLEAQYF. The DNA for the CDR3 is TGTGCCAGCAGAACCGGGGTATTGGAGGCCCAGTACTTC.